The 22 T cell receptor beta chains given below trace back to one sample, sequenced in a study of blood T cell repertoires in COVID-19. Clones were read by immunoSEQ multiplex PCR, and TCRdb kept only the in-frame ones, dropping some. The sample holds more than 100,000 clones, around 92% seen once. The sample consisted of peripheral blood. The source is a woman in her sixties with acute or convalescent COVID-19.

V is TRBV6-6 and J is TRBJ1-3; weak D call: TRBD1 (6 bases). The V and J ends lost 5 bases and 0 bases respectively, with 14 bases between them. Germline lookup yields CDR1 MNHNY and CDR2 SVGAGI (reference sequence). CDR3 length: 16 amino acids. The CDR3 reads CASSRGQTASGNTIYF. The CDR3 DNA sequence: TGTGCCAGCAGTCGAGGACAGACCGCCTCTGGAAACACCATATATTTT.

CDR3 in amino acids: CASSVASNGGVYGYTF. As DNA, the CDR3 is TGTGCCAGCAGCGTAGCCTCTAATGGGGGGGTCTATGGCTACACCTTC. The V and J genes are TRBV9 and TRBJ1-2, with D maybe TRBD1 (5 bases). The CDR3 spans 16 residues. The germline V and J ends were trimmed by 0 bases and 4 bases, with 16 bases remaining between them. The germline CDR1 and CDR2 sequences are SGDLS and YYNGEE.

The chain carries TRBV4-1 and TRBJ2-7; the D gene is possibly TRBD2 (7 bases). Germline V gene sequence: CDR1 MGHRA, CDR2 YSYEKL. Between the trimmed V and J ends, which lost 4 bases and 6 bases, there was a span of 19 bases. The CDR3 sequence is 15 residues long. The DNA of the CDR3 is TGCGCCAGCAGCCCGTCTCCACTTGGGGGGGCCGAGCAGTACTTC. It codes for CASSPSPLGGAEQYF.

The table lists this clone with a few counts. The genes are TRBV7-2 and TRBJ2-5; the D gene is possibly TRBD1 (5 bases). In germline, CDR1 is SGHTA, CDR2 FQGNSA. This CDR3 is built from 13 residues. Deletions cut 5 bases from V and 5 bases from J, with 12 bases between. This CDR3 is CASSPRTRETQYF. As DNA, the CDR3 is TGTGCCAGCAGCCCCCGGACAAGGGAGACCCAGTACTTC.

V usage is TRBV28 and J usage is TRBJ1-5; D remains unclear. CDR1 is MDHEN and CDR2 is SYDVKM in the germline V gene. This CDR3 region has 14 residues. The V end was cut by 8 bases, the J end by 2 bases, with 13 bases between. The CDR3 protein is CASEPGSRNQPQHF. CDR3 nucleotides: TGTGCCAGCGAGCCAGGAAGCCGCAATCAGCCCCAGCATTTT.

The chain couples TRBV11-3 to TRBJ2-1; 10 bases map to TRBD2. V lost 5 bases and J lost 2; bases outside the gene matches: 3. This CDR3 has 15 amino acids. The germline V gene encodes CDR1 SGHNT and CDR2 YENEEA. The CDR3 DNA is TGTGCCAGCAGCCCAACTAGCGGGGCCTACAATGAGCAGTTCTTC. Translated, it gives CASSPTSGAYNEQFF.

The chain couples TRBV5-1 to TRBJ2-3, with unresolved D. The germline V and J ends were trimmed by 3 bases and 4 bases, with 6 bases remaining between them. This CDR3 spans 12 amino acids. Germline CDR1 SGHRS, CDR2 YFSETQ. The chain's CDR3 is CASSYPSDTQYF. As DNA, the CDR3 is TGCGCCAGCAGCTATCCGTCAGATACGCAGTATTTT. Full variable domain (outside the CDR3, taken from reference TRBV5-1 and TRBJ2-3): KAGVTQTPRYLIKTRGQQVTLSCSPISGHRSVSWYQQTPGQGLQFLFEYFSETQRNKGNFPGRFSGRQFSNSRSEMNVSTLELGDSALYLCASSYPSDTQYFGPGTRLTVL.

The V and J genes are TRBV3-1 (or the pseudogene TRBV3-2) and TRBJ1-2; maybe TRBD1 (6 bases). Germline assignment: CDR1 LGHDT and CDR2 YNNKEL (reference sequence). The CDR3 extends over 15 amino acids. V was shortened by 2 bases and J by 8 bases, with 18 bases between the two germline ends. The CDR3 protein is CASSQSPGQLGGYTF. The CDR3, as DNA: TGTGCCAGCAGCCAAAGCCCCGGACAGCTTGGAGGCTACACCTTC.

The chain couples TRBV2 to TRBJ2-3; 11 nucleotides align to TRBD2. The CDR3 consists of 14 residues. V shed 6 bases and J 5 bases; nucleotides not matched to a gene: 4. CDR1 SNHLY and CDR2 FYNNEI come from the germline V gene. The CDR3 sequence: CASSLTSGEDTQYF. As DNA, the CDR3 is TGTGCCAGCAGCTTGACTAGCGGGGAAGATACGCAGTATTTT.

The J gene is TRBJ2-1, the V gene TRBV5-1; the match to TRBD2 covers 9 bases. The CDR3 totals 15 residues. Germline V lookup: CDR1 SGHRS, CDR2 YFSETQ. The V gene end was trimmed by 5 bases and the J gene end by 8 bases; junction bases not matched to a gene: 11. CDR3 in DNA: TGCGCCAGCAGTTCAGCGGGAGGCAATTCCGATGAGCAGTTCTTC. Protein: CASSSAGGNSDEQFF.

The V call is TRBV5-1, the J call TRBJ2-1; 11 nucleotides match TRBD2. Germline V gene sequence: CDR1 SGHRS, CDR2 YFSETQ. The length of the CDR3 is 15 residues. Trimming cost V 4 bases and J 5 bases; bases outside gene matches: 5. The CDR3 protein is CASSLTSGSDNEQFF. The CDR3 DNA sequence: TGCGCCAGCAGCCTTACTAGCGGGAGCGACAATGAGCAGTTCTTC.

The chain is built from TRBV18 and TRBJ2-2; TRBD2 might be the D (5 bases). The CDR3 spans 15 residues. Between the trimmed V and J ends, which lost 2 bases and 0 bases, there was a span of 7 bases. Per the germline V gene, CDR1 is KGHSH and CDR2 is LQKENI. CDR3 loop: CASSPLRANTGELFF. The CDR3 coding sequence is TGTGCCAGCTCACCATTGCGGGCGAACACCGGGGAGCTGTTTTTT.

V gene TRBV28 combines with J gene TRBJ2-5, with TRBD1 matching 7 bases. With V trimmed by 2 bases and J by 2 bases, 8 bases remained unmatched. From germline, CDR1 is MDHEN and CDR2 SYDVKM. This CDR3 contains 16 residues. CDR3 sequence (DNA): TGTGCCAGCAGTTTAACCCTCCCGGGACAGCAAGAGACCCAGTACTTC. Residues: CASSLTLPGQQETQYF.

The chain is built from TRBV2 and TRBJ2-1; TRBD2 matches 10 bases. The V segment lost 7 bases and the J segment 14 bases; nucleotides outside the gene matches: 2. CDR1 and CDR2 (germline): SNHLY, FYNNEI. The length of the CDR3 is 10 residues. DNA of the CDR3: TGTGCCAGCAAAAGCGGGAGGGAGTTCTTC. This translates into CASKSGREFF. Variable domain in full (rest from reference TRBV2 and TRBJ2-1): EPEVTQTPSHQVTQMGQEVILRCVPISNHLYFYWYRQILGQKVEFLVSFYNNEISEKSEIFDDQFSVERPDGSNFTLKIRSTKLEDSAMYFCASKSGREFFGPGTRLTVL.

This clone was recorded a few times. The chain recombines TRBV19 with TRBJ2-1, with a tentative D call TRBD1 (6 bases). Germline V gives CDR1 LNHDA, CDR2 SQIVND (reference sequence). The ends were cut back, 4 bases at V and 4 bases at J, with 23 bases in the middle. This CDR3 spans 18 amino acids. The CDR3 loop reads CASSRSQGLIRGYNEQFF. DNA of the CDR3: TGTGCCAGTAGTAGATCACAGGGTCTAATTCGGGGTTACAATGAGCAGTTCTTC. Looking up the rest from reference TRBV19 and TRBJ2-1 gives the full variable domain: DGGITQSPKYLFRKEGQNVTLSCEQNLNHDAMYWYRQDPGQGLRLIYYSQIVNDFQKGDIAEGYSVSREKKESFPLTVTSAQKNPTAFYLCASSRSQGLIRGYNEQFFGPGTRLTVL.

V is TRBV27 and J is TRBJ2-1; TRBD2 is a possible D gene (6 bases). Trimming shortened V by 6 bases and J by 3 bases, and 12 bases separated the two germline ends. This CDR3 has 14 residues. CDR1 MNHEY and CDR2 SMNVEV come from the germline V gene (reference sequence). CDR3 region: CASSPGLHYNEQFF. In DNA form, the CDR3 reads TGTGCCAGCAGCCCGGGACTCCACTACAATGAGCAGTTCTTC.

This clone was counted at least ten times. V is TRBV28 and J is TRBJ1-6; 7 nucleotides align to TRBD1. The CDR3 totals 15 residues. CDR1 and CDR2 from the germline V gene are MDHEN and SYDVKM. The V segment lost 6 bases and the J segment 0 bases; nucleotides outside the gene matches: 2. CDR3 nucleotide sequence: TGTGCCAGCAGACAGGGGAGCTCCTATAATTCACCCCTCCACTTT. Translation: CASRQGSSYNSPLHF.

The sample holds one count of this clone. The chain recombines TRBV19 with TRBJ2-3; a weak D match, TRBD2 (5 bases). This CDR3 spans 13 amino acids. Germline lookup yields CDR1 LNHDA and CDR2 SQIVND (reference sequence). The V end lost 3 bases, the J end lost 6 bases, and 10 bases lay between the germline ends. The CDR3 spells CASSMSRGDTQYF. The CDR3, as DNA: TGTGCCAGTAGTATGTCTAGAGGGGATACGCAGTATTTT.

The chain has TRBV5-5 and TRBJ2-1, with 8 bases lining up with TRBD1. V gave up 2 bases and J gave up 8 bases; unmatched junction bases: 12. CDR3 length equals 16 residues. Germline V gives CDR1 SGHKS, CDR2 YYEKEE (reference sequence). The DNA of the CDR3 is TGTGCCAGCAGCTTTTCACAGGGGGTAGGTCACGATGAGCAGTTCTTC. Its translation: CASSFSQGVGHDEQFF.

Here the CDR3 DNA reads TGTGCCAGCCGTCGTCGACAGGGGGCTAATCAGCCCCAGCATTTT. This gives the protein CASRRRQGANQPQHF. The chain is built from TRBV19 and TRBJ1-5; 10 positions agree with TRBD1. Looked up from germline, CDR1 is LNHDA and CDR2 is SQIVND (reference sequence). V gave up 9 bases and J gave up 4 bases; unmatched junction bases: 9. The CDR3 loop spans 15 amino acids.

The chain's CDR3 is CASSPLAGVTGELFF. In DNA, the CDR3 is TGCGCCAGCAGCCCGTTAGCGGGAGTAACCGGGGAGCTGTTTTTT. This sequence joins TRBV4-1 and TRBJ2-2; 9 bases are a match to TRBD2. CDR1 and CDR2 from the germline V gene are MGHRA and YSYEKL. This CDR3 region has 15 residues. V lost 4 bases, J lost 5 bases, and 5 bases stayed unmatched.

This clone came up once. The chain joins TRBV5-8 to TRBJ2-3; TRBD2 matches 16 bases. This CDR3 has 17 amino acids. V dropped 4 bases and J dropped 1; count of bases not matched to a gene: 3. CDR1 and CDR2 from the germline V gene are SGHTS and YDEGEE. CDR3 nucleotides: TGTGCCAGCAGCAGAGGGACTAGCGGGAGGGGCACAGATACGCAGTATTTT. Translating gives CASSRGTSGRGTDTQYF. The whole variable domain, remainder taken from reference TRBV5-8 and TRBJ2-3, is EAGVTQSPTHLIKTRGQQATLRCSPISGHTSVYWYQQALGLGLQFLLWYDEGEERNRGNFPPRFSGRQFPNYSSELNVNALELEDSALYLCASSRGTSGRGTDTQYFGPGTRLTVL.